What follows are 8 T cell receptor beta chains derived from one specimen sequenced in a study of OX40 agonist ivuxolimab in advanced cancers. Only in-frame clones appear in the TCRdb table, and some are missing; sequencing was by immunoSEQ multiplex PCR. This sample has over 60,000 clones, with 90% to 95% found just once. Sequencing was performed on CD4+ or CD8+ T cells sorted from blood, taken in a trial of the OX40 agonist ivuxolimab. These receptors originate from an adult with an advanced solid tumor such as melanoma, head and neck, liver or kidney cancer.

The V gene is TRBV4-3, the J gene TRBJ1-1; D possibly corresponds to TRBD1 (6 bases). This CDR3 contains 16 residues. Germline loops: CDR1 LGHNA, CDR2 YSLEER. The V end lost 1 base, the J end lost 3 bases, and 15 bases lay between the germline ends. CDR3 sequence (DNA): TGCGCCAGCAGCCAAGGGGCAGGGGCGAGGGACACTGAAGCTTTCTTT. Amino acids: CASSQGAGARDTEAFF.

This clone was counted once. The chain is built from TRBV7-3 and TRBJ1-4, with D hard to call. Germline CDR1 SGHTA, CDR2 FQGTGA. This CDR3 is built from 15 residues. V lost 2 bases and J 5 bases, leaving 12 bases between the germline ends. The CDR3 loop reads CASSLLSQLNEKLFF. In DNA form, the CDR3 reads TGTGCCAGCAGCTTACTGAGCCAGTTGAATGAAAAACTGTTTTTT.

The V gene is TRBV5-1, the J gene TRBJ1-1; D is possibly TRBD1 (5 bases). The CDR3 spans 12 residues. Germline V gives CDR1 SGHRS, CDR2 YFSETQ. V was clipped by 7 bases and J by 1 base, with 8 bases between them. In DNA form, the CDR3 reads TGCGCCAGCTGGGACGGGAACACTGAAGCTTTCTTT. Translation: CASWDGNTEAFF.

The J gene is TRBJ1-5, the V gene TRBV4-3, with a weak D call TRBD1 (5 bases). CDR1 is LGHNA and CDR2 is YSLEER in the germline V gene. Trimming removed 0 bases at V and 7 bases at J, with 13 bases between. The CDR3 totals 15 residues. The DNA for the CDR3 is TGCGCCAGCAGCCAAGAAGATGGGAGGGGCCAGCCCCAGCATTTT. It codes for CASSQEDGRGQPQHF.

This CDR3 reads CASSPYWGGATDTQYF. In DNA, the CDR3 is TGTGCCAGCAGCCCCTATTGGGGGGGGGCCACAGATACGCAGTATTTT. The chain couples TRBV11-2 to TRBJ2-3, with D maybe TRBD2 (7 bases). CDR1 and CDR2 (germline): SGHAT, FQNNGV. The CDR3 consists of 16 residues. Trimming shortened V by 5 bases and J by 2 bases, and 17 bases separated the two germline ends.

V and J are TRBV10-1 and TRBJ1-4, with 7 bases matching TRBD1. This CDR3 is 17 amino acids long. The trim removed 3 bases at V and 1 base at J, leaving 8 bases unmatched. Looked up from germline, CDR1 is WNHNN and CDR2 is SYGVQD (reference sequence). The CDR3 bases are TGCGCCAGCAGTGAACCCGACAGGGTATTAACTAATGAAAAACTGTTTTTT. This gives the protein CASSEPDRVLTNEKLFF.

Here the CDR3 DNA reads TGTGCCAGCAGCTCCCTGGGCGGGAGGGCTGATACGCAGTATTTT. Protein: CASSSLGGRADTQYF. The chain joins TRBV7-6 to TRBJ2-3; 9 nucleotides match TRBD2. After removal of 4 bases from V and 6 bases from J, the junction contained 8 bases not matched to a gene. The CDR3 extends over 15 amino acids. CDR1 is SGHVS, CDR2 FNYEAQ, per germline.

The chain uses TRBV4-3 and TRBJ2-1, with 9 bases lining up with TRBD1. The CDR3 has 15 amino acids. V shed 5 bases, J shed 2 bases, and the junction held 4 bases outside the gene matches. Looked up from germline, CDR1 is LGHNA and CDR2 is YSLEER. The CDR3, as DNA: TGCGCCAGCAGCACGGACAGGGGCACCTACAATGAGCAGTTCTTC. Amino acids: CASSTDRGTYNEQFF.